This TCR beta chain came from a study of cytomegalovirus exposure and HLA in healthy donors. Whole-study findings and limits: The classifier, whose performance was assessed in both the original and validation cohorts, reportedly diagnosed cytomegalovirus status with high specificity and sensitivity. There were some V segments, including TRBV6-2 and TRBV6-3, excluded as indistinguishable.

As to this clone: Its antigen remains unknown.

Per the germline V gene, CDR1 is WNHNN and CDR2 is SYGVQD (reference sequence). Trimming took 8 bases from V and 2 from J, leaving 9 bases between them. This CDR3 has 13 residues. PCR was performed using 60 Vbeta and 13 Jbeta primers. Using immunoSEQ multiplex PCR, the repertoire was profiled, and TCRdb retains in-frame clones only, with some absent. The data hold 100,000 to 150,000 clones, with about two thirds observed a single time. Material for sequencing was PBMCs. The receptor comes from an older woman in good health and CMV-seropositive. This chain links TRBV10-1 with TRBJ2-2; no firm D call. The CDR3 sequence is CASSDTNTGELFF. In DNA form, the CDR3 reads TGCGCCAGCTCTGATACTAACACCGGGGAGCTGTTTTTT.